Presented here are 2 T cell receptor beta chains from one specimen sequenced in a study of spatial heterogeneity in lung cancer. Each CDR3 protein gets one entry after TCRdb re-called the 5' RACE reads with MiXCR. The sample shows around 9,000 distinct CDR3 sequences, 4.5% of them seen only once. Their recognized antigens are unknown. Study-wide points: Tumor mutation counts were tracked by expanded intratumoral alpha and beta TCR counts.

Time point in this sample: sample taken at primary tumor resection. The sequences come from lung tumor tissue, collected at surgery. These receptor sequences come from a female donor with early-stage non-small cell lung cancer.

In its sample, this clonotype ranks as medium-sized (0.01 to 0.1%). V usage is TRBV20-1 and J usage is TRBJ2-1; D remains ambiguous. Trimming removed 0 bases at V and 5 bases at J, with 2 bases between. This CDR3 region has 11 residues. Germline loops: CDR1 DFQATT, CDR2 SNEGSKA (reference sequence). The CDR3 here is CSARDDNEQFF. DNA for the CDR3: TGCAGTGCTAGAGACGACAATGAGCAGTTCTTC.

This clonotype was seen a handful of times. The chain uses TRBV6-5 and TRBJ1-4; maybe TRBD1 (5 bases). The V end was cut by 0 bases, the J end by 8 bases, with 16 bases between. Germline V CDR1 and CDR2: MNHEY, SVGAGI. This CDR3 comprises 16 residues. CDR3 residues: CASSYSRRGGREKLFF. CDR3 nucleotide sequence: TGTGCCAGCAGTTACTCCAGGCGGGGGGGGAGGGAAAAACTGTTTTTT.